This is a list of T cell receptor beta chains from one sample in a study of siplizumab effects on memory and regulatory T cells. TCRdb's copy holds only in-frame clones and misses some; the assay was immunoSEQ multiplex PCR. The data hold over 100,000 clones, with 90% to 95% observed a single time. Sequences were obtained from Tregs sorted from blood. The receptors derive from a human donor in good health. CDR3s leave out the opening cysteine and the closing phenylalanine or tryptophan. Not all rows give a size; the values are once, few, many and, for expanded clones, a class.

abundance	j_gene	v_gene	CDR3aa
-	TRBJ2-3	TRBV5-1	ASSSTDTQY
-	TRBJ1-1	TRBV7-9	ASSLLGGRTEAF
-	TRBJ1-4	TRBV5-1	ASSLGQGLF
-	TRBJ2-7	TRBV6-5	ASRTGHEQY
-	TRBJ2-5	TRBV11-2	ASSLDLGVGTQY
-	TRBJ1-1	TRBV25-1	ASSEWLGIEAF
-	TRBJ2-3	TRBV6-1	ASSEGQFTDTQY
-	TRBJ2-7	TRBV7-8	ASRRGQGADEQY
-	TRBJ2-3	TRBV11-1	ASSFSLFTDTQY
-	TRBJ2-1	TRBV19	ASSFQLAGGFEQF
-	TRBJ2-3	TRBV2	ASREGLAGGYTQY
-	TRBJ2-5	TRBV2	ASRRGPQETQY
-	TRBJ2-4	TRBV5-4	ASSFGVWDKNIQY
-	TRBJ2-7	TRBV4-1	ASSRFRDRGTYEQY
-	TRBJ1-2	TRBV5-5	ASSSPGFGYT
-	TRBJ1-1	TRBV27	ASSPLGVGNTEAF
-	TRBJ2-5	TRBV11-2	ASSFDRAGKTQY
-	TRBJ1-1	TRBV6-5	ASSYSRDSNTEAF
few	TRBJ2-7	TRBV7-2	ASSPRYEQY